This is a list of T cell receptor beta chains from one sample in a study of memory CD4+ T cells and cytomegalovirus serostatus. Here immunoSEQ multiplex PCR was the method, and the copy in TCRdb shows in-frame clones only, minus some. The table records 75,000 to 95,000 clones, 65% to 85% of them present only once. The sequenced material came from memory CD4+ T cells from blood. These receptor sequences come from an adult in good health and CMV-seronegative. Both conserved end residues are part of each CDR3. D genes are given only for firm matches. Only part of the rows carry a size: once, few, many, or a class if the clone is expanded.

clone size	CDR3 length	D gene	V gene	J gene	CDR3 protein	CDR3 DNA
-	15	TRBD2	TRBV30	TRBJ2-1	CAWSHRRGAYNEQFF	TGTGCCTGGAGTCATCGCCGGGGGGCCTACAATGAGCAGTTCTTC
-	13	-	TRBV23-1	TRBJ1-1	CASSQRPDTEAFF	TGCGCCAGCAGTCAACGCCCAGACACTGAAGCTTTCTTT
-	14	TRBD1	TRBV7-2	TRBJ1-5	CASSPTGGSQPQHF	TGTGCCAGCAGCCCCACAGGGGGCAGTCAGCCCCAGCATTTT
-	13	-	TRBV5-4	TRBJ2-2	CASTTPGTGELFF	TGTGCCAGCACCACCCCGGGCACCGGGGAGCTGTTTTTT
-	16	-	TRBV7-2	TRBJ2-5	CASSLVRGGSQETQYF	TGTGCCAGCAGCTTAGTCCGTGGGGGAAGCCAAGAGACCCAGTACTTC
-	11	-	TRBV20-1	TRBJ2-7	CSAERGYEQYF	TGCAGTGCTGAACGGGGGTACGAGCAGTACTTC
-	15	-	TRBV7-9	TRBJ2-3	CASRPRLGTTDTQYF	TGTGCCAGCAGGCCCCGACTAGGTACCACAGATACGCAGTATTTT
-	16	TRBD1	TRBV27	TRBJ1-2	CASSPTTGQGFLPGTF	TGTGCCAGCAGTCCGACCACTGGACAGGGGTTCCTTCCGGGTACCTTC
few	13	TRBD1	TRBV5-1	TRBJ1-1	CASSVTGYGEAFF	TGCGCCAGCAGCGTGACAGGGTATGGTGAAGCTTTCTTT
-	14	TRBD1	TRBV4-1	TRBJ2-4	CASSQVGQVNIQYF	TGCGCCAGCAGCCAAGTGGGACAGGTAAACATTCAGTACTTC
few	14	-	TRBV19	TRBJ1-5	CASSMREGYRPQHF	TGTGCCAGTAGTATGAGGGAGGGGTACCGGCCCCAGCATTTT
-	13	-	TRBV7-9	TRBJ1-1	CASSLAQNTEAFF	TGTGCCAGCAGCTTAGCACAGAACACTGAAGCTTTCTTT
-	14	-	TRBV9	TRBJ1-2	CASSPFSGSGGYTF	TGTGCCAGCAGCCCCTTCTCAGGGTCGGGTGGCTACACCTTC
-	16	TRBD1	TRBV7-8	TRBJ1-6	CASSLALTGEGSPLHF	TGTGCCAGCAGCTTAGCCTTGACAGGGGAAGGATCACCCCTCCACTTT
many	13	TRBD1	TRBV7-3	TRBJ2-2	CASGTGDPGELFF	TGTGCCAGCGGAACAGGGGATCCCGGGGAGCTGTTTTTT
-	14	TRBD1	TRBV27	TRBJ1-5	CASSFGRGNQPQHF	TGTGCCAGCAGTTTCGGCAGGGGGAATCAGCCCCAGCATTTT
-	15	TRBD1	TRBV7-8	TRBJ2-1	CASSLVEQGAYEQFF	TGTGCCAGCAGCTTAGTCGAGCAGGGGGCCTATGAGCAGTTCTTC
-	19	TRBD2	TRBV5-8	TRBJ2-2	CASSLDGTSGVPHTGELFF	TGTGCCAGCAGCTTGGATGGGACTAGCGGGGTCCCGCACACCGGGGAGCTGTTTTTT
-	12	-	TRBV18	TRBJ2-7	CASSRTQFEQYF	TGTGCCAGCTCCAGGACACAGTTCGAGCAGTACTTC
-	14	-	TRBV7-9	TRBJ1-1	CASSLGGGNTEAFF	TGTGCCAGCAGCTTAGGGGGCGGGAACACTGAAGCTTTCTTT
once	15	-	TRBV27	TRBJ2-6	CASSINRAGANVLTF	TGTGCCAGCAGTATAAACAGGGCTGGGGCCAACGTCCTGACTTTC
-	15	-	TRBV18	TRBJ1-1	CASSPEQDMNTEAFF	TGTGCCAGCTCACCAGAACAGGACATGAACACTGAAGCTTTCTTT
-	16	TRBD2	TRBV7-3	TRBJ2-1	CASSSSGAGGYNEQFF	TGTGCCAGCAGCTCCTCGGGAGCGGGGGGGTACAATGAGCAGTTCTTC
-	15	-	TRBV7-6	TRBJ2-2	CASSLSISNTGELFF	TGTGCCAGCAGCTTAAGTATTTCGAACACCGGGGAGCTGTTTTTT
-	15	-	TRBV19	TRBJ1-1	CASSIKSHRAFEAFF	TGTGCCAGTAGTATTAAGTCTCACAGGGCCTTTGAAGCTTTCTTT
-	13	-	TRBV7-6	TRBJ2-5	CASSFGGPETQYF	TGTGCCAGCAGCTTCGGGGGGCCGGAGACCCAGTACTTC
-	12	-	TRBV10-3	TRBJ1-5	CATRTGREPQHF	TGTGCCACCCGGACGGGCCGGGAGCCCCAGCATTTT
-	15	TRBD1	TRBV10-3	TRBJ1-1	CAISGRAGTGGEAFF	TGTGCCATCAGTGGCCGCGCAGGGACAGGGGGTGAAGCTTTCTTT
-	15	-	TRBV7-2	TRBJ1-1	CASSPLRGPNTEAFF	TGTGCCAGCAGCCCGCTCCGGGGACCGAACACTGAAGCTTTCTTT
-	14	-	TRBV5-4	TRBJ2-3	CASSLGGRTDTQYF	TGTGCCAGCAGCTTGGGAGGGCGCACAGATACGCAGTATTTT
-	14	-	TRBV19	TRBJ2-5	CASNPTGGRETQYF	TGTGCCAGTAATCCAACTGGGGGTAGAGAGACCCAGTACTTC
-	14	TRBD1	TRBV5-1	TRBJ2-7	CASSFGDRGYEQYF	TGCGCCAGCAGCTTTGGAGACAGGGGCTACGAGCAGTACTTC
few	14	-	TRBV7-9	TRBJ1-4	CASSSQGPPGGLFF	TGTGCCAGCAGCTCGCAGGGACCTCCTGGAGGACTGTTTTTT
-	15	TRBD1	TRBV5-4	TRBJ1-6	CASSFGDRRGAPLHF	TGTGCCAGCAGCTTCGGGGACAGAAGGGGTGCACCCCTCCACTTT
-	13	-	TRBV11-3	TRBJ2-2	CASSLEIRGELFF	TGTGCCAGCAGCTTAGAAATTCGAGGGGAGCTGTTTTTT
-	15	-	TRBV18	TRBJ2-7	CASSQPELKGYEQYF	TGTGCCAGCTCACAACCGGAGCTTAAGGGCTACGAGCAGTACTTC
few	16	TRBD1	TRBV19	TRBJ2-5	CASNHQGAGGEETQYF	TGTGCCAGCAACCACCAAGGGGCAGGGGGAGAAGAGACCCAGTACTTC
-	17	-	TRBV11-2	TRBJ2-3	CASSLGIGASGTDTQYF	TGTGCCAGCAGCTTAGGGATAGGGGCTAGCGGCACAGATACGCAGTATTTT
-	14	TRBD1	TRBV2	TRBJ1-4	CASARTGLDEKLFF	TGTGCCAGCGCTAGGACAGGGTTGGATGAAAAACTGTTTTTT
-	14	TRBD1	TRBV19	TRBJ1-5	CASSARDRDQPQHF	TGTGCCAGTAGTGCCCGGGACAGAGATCAGCCCCAGCATTTT
-	19	-	TRBV7-9	TRBJ2-1	CASTQEGLLIDSSYNEQFF	TGTGCCAGCACCCAAGAGGGCCTCCTAATTGACAGCTCCTACAATGAGCAGTTCTTC